These T cell receptor beta chains were read from a single sample in a study of T cell responses to AZD1222 COVID-19 vaccine. Libraries were prepared by immunoSEQ multiplex PCR; TCRdb keeps only in-frame clonotypes and omits some of them. Of 85,000 to 130,000 clones listed, roughly 91% were seen once; the top ten hold under 8.5%. The source was peripheral blood, collected 28 days after the second AZD1222 dose. The source is an adult who received the AZD1222 COVID-19 vaccine. Each CDR3 is given without its conserved first and last residue. The order of the fields is V gene, CDR3 length, D gene, J gene, CDR3 protein. D genes are given only for firm matches.

>TRBV18|13|NA|TRBJ2-1
ASSYQEVRGDEQF
>TRBV12-3/TRBV12-4|10|TRBD1|TRBJ2-7
ASTQTGREQY
>TRBV19|14|TRBD2|TRBJ2-3
ASSDRGAGFTDTQY
>TRBV19|10|TRBD2|TRBJ2-2
ATKRGSGELF
>TRBV7-3|12|NA|TRBJ2-7
ASSPSGARYEQY
>TRBV4-3|13|NA|TRBJ1-4
ASSQGSGELEKLF
>TRBV4-3|15|NA|TRBJ2-3
ASSQDSAGPSGDTQY
>TRBV18|14|NA|TRBJ1-5
ASSPFEPGSNQPQH
>TRBV5-1|15|TRBD2|TRBJ2-5
ASSQTRAGGNQETQY
>TRBV6-2/TRBV6-3|12|TRBD1|TRBJ2-3
ASSYPGQTDTQY
>TRBV7-9|11|NA|TRBJ2-1
ASSFRDWGPKF
>TRBV7-2|13|TRBD2|TRBJ2-1
ASSSLTGLYNEQF
>TRBV7-7|14|TRBD1|TRBJ2-5
ASSLVGTGYQETQY
>TRBV7-8|14|NA|TRBJ1-2
ASSSNLGLEFGGYT
>TRBV5-4|12|NA|TRBJ1-1
ASRDRDANTEAF
>TRBV10-3|13|NA|TRBJ2-1
AVAWTGPQRHEQF
>TRBV7-3|14|NA|TRBJ1-1
ASSPFARGIVTEAF
>TRBV11-2|12|NA|TRBJ1-2
ASSLVGGTYGYT
>TRBV7-3|17|TRBD2|TRBJ2-2
ASSLAGTSGGLNTGELF
>TRBV29-1|11|TRBD1|TRBJ1-1
SVFQTGGTEAF
>TRBV7-6|13|TRBD1|TRBJ2-7
ASSSAGTEPKEQY
>TRBV18|13|NA|TRBJ2-7
ASSPPGDLAYEQY
>TRBV6-2/TRBV6-3|12|NA|TRBJ2-7
ATSRVGGFYEQY
>TRBV6-2/TRBV6-3|13|NA|TRBJ1-2
ASSYDRPLRYGYT
>TRBV4-1|14|TRBD1|TRBJ2-7
ASSQPLDRGLHEQY
>TRBV27|13|TRBD1|TRBJ1-6
ASSFITGANSPLH
>TRBV7-2|14|NA|TRBJ2-1
ASSHPPEGLNNEQF
>TRBV3-1/TRBV3-2|12|TRBD1|TRBJ2-2
ASSQARQGGELF
>TRBV7-9|12|NA|TRBJ2-1
ASSLVLSYNEQF
>TRBV5-4|14|TRBD1|TRBJ1-1
ASSIRQGAGDTEAF
>TRBV6-1|13|NA|TRBJ1-1
ASSEAVLRNTEAF
>TRBV4-3|11|NA|TRBJ2-7
ASSQDLPSVQY
>TRBV6-2/TRBV6-3|11|NA|TRBJ1-5
ASSDPSNQPQH